The source of this T cell receptor beta chain is a study of blood T cell repertoires in COVID-19 (dated by TCRdb to about 2020). As for the study more broadly: The collaborator samples originated in the United States, Italy and Spain and spanned the acute and convalescent phases of COVID-19. Samples were obtained from the ongoing ImmuneRACE study (first 160 participants) and from approximately 1,200 subjects provided by 6 global collaborators. The repertoires were released in a freely available public database intended as a resource for research on the immune response to SARS-CoV-2. Deeply sampled blood TCRbeta repertoires from subjects exposed to, actively infected with, or recovered from COVID-19 were included in the dataset. The sample metadata nearly always contained a de-identified subject ID, COVID-19 status, age in years and sex. The prospective study material was composed of cDNA or gDNA derived from T cells, B-cell-depleted T cells, or PBMCs. Where available, HLA class I and class II types were taken from metadata supplied by the sample provider and were not determined by assay-based typing.

Beyond this particular receptor, the publication reports: The quantity of clinical and demographic metadata differed by source and by participant and was supplied without curation.

The immunoSEQ Assay, a bias-controlled multiplex PCR, was used to amplify TCRbeta CDR3 regions from genomic DNA. Under the source paper's analysis protocol: The number of nucleated cells in each sample was estimated by amplification of reference gene primers within the assay. To quantify the absolute abundance of each unique TCRbeta CDR3 rearrangement, sequence reads were collapsed and filtered. For each sample, productive Simpson clonality was calculated as the square root of Simpson's diversity index over productive rearrangements. In its TCRdb copy, this immuneACCESS table keeps in-frame sequences only and misses some clones. Where compared with another copy, unresolved V genes explain less than half of these, and the others have no known cause. From that table come the V and J calls and clone size; the DNA was used to work out D and trimming. The sample profile shows roughly 360,000 clones; roughly 77% of them were found once. The biggest ten clones account for approximately 1% of the sample.

CDR1 and CDR2, per the germline V gene, are SQVTM and ANQGSEA. The CDR3, cysteine through phenylalanine, is 12 amino acids long. Left in the record is the CDR3 DNA by itself, 36 bases read in frame from the first base. V loses 4 bases at its end and J loses 4 bases; junction bases beyond the gene matches: 3. Note on this clone: No antigen is known for it. Base qualities are not provided; no much larger clone lies one nucleotide away. At the DNA level, this CDR3 is encoded by other sequences in the same sample as well.

Each collaborating institution followed its own protocols to collect whole blood in K2EDTA tubes. For TCRbeta analysis, collaborators shipped samples as frozen whole blood, isolated PBMCs, or DNA extracted from either of those sample types. Sequenced material: peripheral blood. The TCR sequence derives from a human donor with acute or convalescent COVID-19. The donor label of this sample is uncertain. The chain is made from TRBV29-1 and TRBJ1-2; 7 bases in the middle match TRBD1. The CDR3 reads as follows: CSVGGGSYGYTF. The DNA reads TGCAGCGTTGGAGGGGGCAGCTATGGCTACACCTTC.